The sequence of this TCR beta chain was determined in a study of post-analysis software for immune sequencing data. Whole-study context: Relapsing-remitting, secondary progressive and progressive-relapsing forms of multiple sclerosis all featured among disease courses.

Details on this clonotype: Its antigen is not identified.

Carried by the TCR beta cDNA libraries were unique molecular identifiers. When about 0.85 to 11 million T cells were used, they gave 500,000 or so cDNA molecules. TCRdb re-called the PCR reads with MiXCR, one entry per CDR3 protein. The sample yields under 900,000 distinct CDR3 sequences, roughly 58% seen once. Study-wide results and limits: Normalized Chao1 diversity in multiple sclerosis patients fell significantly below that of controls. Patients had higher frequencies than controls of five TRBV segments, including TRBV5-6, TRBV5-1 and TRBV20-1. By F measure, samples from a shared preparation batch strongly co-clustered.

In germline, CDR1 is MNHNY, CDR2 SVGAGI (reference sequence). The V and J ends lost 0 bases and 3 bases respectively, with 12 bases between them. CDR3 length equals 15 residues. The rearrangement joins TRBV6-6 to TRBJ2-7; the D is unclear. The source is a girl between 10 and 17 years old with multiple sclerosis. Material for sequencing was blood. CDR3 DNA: TGTGCCAGCAGTTACTCGAGAAGGGCCGTCTACGAGCAGTACTTC. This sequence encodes CASSYSRRAVYEQYF.